The present entry profiles one T cell receptor beta chain with its context. Its antigen is currently not known. Base-call qualities are not available, and no considerably larger clone is one nucleotide away. The cohort consisted of fewer than 700 healthy bone marrow donors. At the time of sampling, all cohort members were nominally healthy, though unrecorded immune exposures were likely present. The donor tested CMV seronegative and was one of the 352 seronegative cohort members. Every donor gave a peripheral blood sample, and the peripheral blood mononuclear cells from that sample were used for TCR beta sequencing. The Qiagen DNeasy Blood Extraction Kit was used to extract genomic DNA from the blood cell samples. The data belong to a study of cytomegalovirus exposure and HLA in healthy donors (dated by TCRdb to 2016 to 2017). For context, the study as a whole: According to an earlier analysis of around 600 of the donors, about 179 million T cells yielded roughly 110 million unique TCR beta sequences and roughly 280 Gb of sequence data. Around 300 gigabases of sequencing data and tens of millions of unique TCR sequences were included in an early release covering 550 to 800 HLA-typed donors. Of the roughly 400 genotyped donors, 75% to 85% were placed in the genetic ancestry cluster associated with self-reported Caucasian donors. The study aimed to test whether cataloging public T cell receptors could reveal signatures of past pathogen exposure. Using immunosequencing, the study profiled T cell repertoires from about 650 subjects and related those repertoires to cytomegalovirus serostatus. Along with the approximately 600-subject first cohort, a separate validation cohort of 120 different subjects was used. To predict cytomegalovirus infection status, the study combined high-throughput TCR immunosequencing, statistical association of individual TCRs with disease status, and machine learning. To study patterns of TCR occurrence, a later analysis re-analyzed previously published TCR beta repertoires from around 660 donors and added high-resolution HLA genotyping. The later analysis used no new phenotypic data to find candidate immune exposures, relying instead on TCR beta sequences and their occurrence across donors. To decide whether each TCR beta V gene segment behaved as functional or pseudogenic, an earlier analysis of 587 of the donors relied on high-throughput TCR beta sequencing. Alongside the repertoire data, information on donor age, sex, ethnicity and CMV serostatus was compiled. Genome-wide SNP genotypes for about 60% of the roughly 670 donors were used in a later genetic analysis, which treated that subset as a discovery cohort. Every discovery cohort repertoire had been produced on one sequencing platform. Class I and class II HLA loci were covered by the typing at four-digit resolution. Typing coverage varied by locus: about 620-630 donors for A, B, C, DRB1 and DQB1; roughly 510 for DQA1; about 600 for DPA1; fewer than 480 for DPB1. About five DR-DQ haplotypes were handled as single units for association and clustering because linkage in the cohort was strong. On average, about 240,000 unique TCR beta nucleotide sequences were sequenced per donor among some 420 genotyped donors of the cohort, with 15% to 20% of those sequences being non-productive.

Library preparation employed the immunoSEQ multiplex PCR assay. For the multiplex PCR, a mixture combining 60 forward primers for TCR Vbeta segments and 13 reverse primers for TCR Jbeta segments was used. The CDR3 region of rearranged TCR beta genes was amplified from genomic DNA with a multiplex PCR assay. On the Illumina HiSeq System, the amplified TCR beta libraries were sequenced as 87-base-pair reads. The authors' analysis ran thus. A later analysis tallied 75 million to 95 million unique TCR beta chains across the 600 to 700 repertoires, and 10 million to 11 million of those chains were shared by two or more donors. To remove PCR and sequencing errors, raw reads were error-corrected and collapsed into unique sequences using a nearest-neighbor algorithm that merged closely related sequences. CDR3 sequences were aligned to IMGT reference sequences to assign V, D and J gene segments. For a sequence to be retained, a match of at least six nucleotides was required to both a V gene segment and a J gene segment. Rearrangements were called productive when the CDR3 lacked stop codons and stayed in frame with V and J; all others were non-productive. Following IMGT convention, CDR3 was defined as the stretch from the second conserved V-encoded cysteine to the conserved J-encoded phenylalanine. The earlier analysis of about 590 of the donors excluded sequences that lacked an unambiguous match to a single V gene segment. An earlier analysis of fewer than 750 of the donors called V segments functional above 56.7% productive rearrangements and segregating when the between-donor standard deviation exceeded 5%. A statistical classification framework was built to diagnose cytomegalovirus status from the catalog of TCR beta chain sequences. V and J gene assignment, in a later analysis, came from comparing TCR nucleotide sequences with IMGT/GENE-DB human TR gene sequences. In a later analysis, CDR3 sequences and most-parsimonious VDJ recombination scenarios were assigned using the TCRdist pipeline. A later analysis defined each TCR beta chain by its CDR3 amino acid sequence plus V-gene family, and excluded reads lacking a unique V-gene family. A later analysis removed 592 highly shared, low-generation-probability nucleotide sequences to deal with suspected cross-contamination and a sequencing artifact. In a later analysis, a clonal expansion index was calculated for each public chain from normalized within-repertoire ranks of inferred template counts. Generation probabilities in a later analysis came from a VDJ recombination model fitted to out-of-frame rearrangements, and those results were checked against IGoR. In a later analysis, TCR-TCR, TCR-HLA and TCR-CMV co-occurrence was scored with hypergeometric tests, and a repertoire-size bias correction was applied to TCR pairs. A later analysis estimated false discovery rates by permuting HLA or CMV assignments 20 times. In a later analysis, co-occurring TCRs were grouped using DBSCAN, and TCRdist sequence similarity was added for clustering within HLA-allele-positive subsets. Co-occurrence clustering excluded repertoires with fewer than 30,000 or more than 120,000 public chains, plus five with anomalous nucleotide sharing. The table comes from immuneACCESS by way of TCRdb, which keeps in-frame sequences with V and J called. Part of the clones is missing from these tables; in studies checked, under half for an unresolved V gene and the rest for unknown reasons. The DNA gave D and trimming, while V, J and clone size come from that table. The sample contains approximately 59,000 clones, 62% of them found a single time. The top ten hold around 2.8% of the sample.

What the study reported, not specific to this receptor: V-gene and J-gene trimming of TCR beta chains was associated with a missense DCLRE1C variant in a later genetic analysis, and the association was replicated in an independent cohort. In a later analysis, most CMV-associated TCR beta chains were found to appear HLA-restricted, with HLA associations seemingly driven largely by CMV exposure. A further reported finding was that TCR beta sequences accurately predicted the HLA-A and HLA-B alleles for most subjects in the first cohort. The classifier was reported to diagnose cytomegalovirus status with high specificity and sensitivity in both the original cohort and the validation cohort. In a later analysis, 16,951 TCR beta sequences were associated with specific HLA alleles at a false discovery rate of 0.05. Because HLA typing was unavailable for some donors at each locus, only the typed subset was used in association tests. A later analysis reported that several top co-occurrence clusters appeared linked to parvovirus B19, influenza, CMV and Epstein-Barr virus. A later genetic analysis reported fewer N-insertions in productive TCRs among donors in an Asian-associated ancestry cluster than the approximately 700-donor mean. When HLA alleles, especially DR and DQ, strongly co-occurred, TCR associations were difficult to assign to individual alleles. In the study, 150 to 200 TCR beta chains were listed as associated with cytomegalovirus. A group of highly shared sequence variants was considered likely to be a technical artifact of the sequencing pipeline. In a later analysis, TCR association rates were found to vary across HLA loci, with the most associated TCRs seen for DRB1 alleles and the fewest for HLA-C alleles. Linkage disequilibrium might explain the correlated functional status among segregating V segments, but an unknown experimental factor could not be ruled out. This cohort had only TCR beta chains sequenced, and the lack of alpha or paired-chain data limited which features could be detected. Across donors, most TCR sequences were observed very rarely, whereas some public TCRs were present in many individuals. The 87-base-pair reads could not distinguish some IMGT-functional V segments, including TRBV6-2 and TRBV6-3, so those segments were excluded. The presence/absence analyses assumed that sequencing depth was roughly uniform across donors, and that assumption may not be true. Over 15 rarely observed V segments, including chromosome 9 orphons, were excluded from the earlier analysis of about 610 of the donors because counts were too low. In a later analysis, HLA-associated TCR beta chains showed more clonal expansion and lower generation probabilities than non-associated chains that were equally common. A few of the identified cytomegalovirus-associated TCR beta chains were confirmed in vitro to be specific for cytomegalovirus antigens. The authors suggested that the approach could potentially be extended to other disease states and immunological phenotypes. CMV serostatus was the only immune exposure information available for the cohort. An earlier analysis of around 500 of the donors showed that most TCR beta V segments appeared in productive rearrangements either about 87% or about 30% of the time, which broadly matched IMGT annotations.

V is shortened by 2 bases, J by 0 bases, and the region joining them spans 17 bases. The CDR3 holds 17 amino acids from the cysteine to the phenylalanine. The sequence is cut down to CDR3 DNA, 51 bases in frame from base 1. The germline V gene yields SNHLY for CDR1 and FYNNEI for CDR2. Sequencing used PBMCs. Rearrangement joined TRBV2 to TRBJ2-7; the D gene is possibly TRBD2, with 6 bases matching. The TCR sequence derives from a man in his thirties or forties in good health and CMV-seronegative. The CDR3 reads CASSETNTGTYSYEQYF. At the DNA level, the sequence is TGTGCCAGCAGTGAAACAAACACCGGGACTTACTCCTACGAGCAGTACTTC.